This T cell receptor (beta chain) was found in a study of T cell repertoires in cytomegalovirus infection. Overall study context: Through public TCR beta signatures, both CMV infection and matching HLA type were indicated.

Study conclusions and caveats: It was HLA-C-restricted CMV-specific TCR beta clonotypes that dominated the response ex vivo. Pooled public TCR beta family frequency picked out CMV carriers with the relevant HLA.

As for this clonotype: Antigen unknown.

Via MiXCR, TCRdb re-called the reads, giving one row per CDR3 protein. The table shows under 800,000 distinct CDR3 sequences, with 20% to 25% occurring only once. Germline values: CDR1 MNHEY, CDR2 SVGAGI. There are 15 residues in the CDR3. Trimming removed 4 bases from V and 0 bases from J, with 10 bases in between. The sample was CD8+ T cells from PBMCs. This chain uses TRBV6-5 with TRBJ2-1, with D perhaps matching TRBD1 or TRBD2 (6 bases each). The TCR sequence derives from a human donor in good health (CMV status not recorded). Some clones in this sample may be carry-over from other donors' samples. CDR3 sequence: CASSWRDTSYNEQFF. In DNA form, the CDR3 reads TGTGCCAGCAGTTGGCGGGACACCTCCTACAATGAGCAGTTCTTC.